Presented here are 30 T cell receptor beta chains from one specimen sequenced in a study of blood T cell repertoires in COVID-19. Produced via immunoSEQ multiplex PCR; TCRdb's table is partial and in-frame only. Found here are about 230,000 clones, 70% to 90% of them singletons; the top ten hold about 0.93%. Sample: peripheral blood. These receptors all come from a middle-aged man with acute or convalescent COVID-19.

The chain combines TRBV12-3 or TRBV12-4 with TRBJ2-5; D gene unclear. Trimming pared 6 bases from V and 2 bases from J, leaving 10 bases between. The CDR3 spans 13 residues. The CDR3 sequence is CASSRLHQETQYF. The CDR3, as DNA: TGTGCCAGCAGCAGGCTCCATCAAGAGACCCAGTACTTC.

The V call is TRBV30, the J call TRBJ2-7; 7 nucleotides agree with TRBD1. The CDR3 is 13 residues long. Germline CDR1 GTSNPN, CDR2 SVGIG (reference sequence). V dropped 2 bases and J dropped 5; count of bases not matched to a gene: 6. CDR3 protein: CAWSIGQGDEQYF. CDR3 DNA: TGTGCCTGGAGTATCGGGCAGGGGGACGAGCAGTACTTC.

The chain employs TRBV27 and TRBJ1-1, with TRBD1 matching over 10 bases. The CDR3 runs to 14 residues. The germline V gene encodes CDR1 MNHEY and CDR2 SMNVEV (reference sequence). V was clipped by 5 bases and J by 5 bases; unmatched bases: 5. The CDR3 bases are TGTGCCAGCAGTCCCGGACAGGGGGGGACTGAAGCTTTCTTT. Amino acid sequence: CASSPGQGGTEAFF.

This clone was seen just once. CDR3 loop: CASSLVGAPNTGELFF. The DNA of the CDR3 is TGCGCCAGCAGCTTGGTGGGGGCCCCGAACACCGGGGAGCTGTTTTTT. V and J are TRBV5-1 and TRBJ2-2, with D tentatively TRBD1 (6 bases). Looked up from germline, CDR1 is SGHRS and CDR2 is YFSETQ. The germline V and J ends were trimmed by 0 bases and 0 bases, with 9 bases remaining between them. The CDR3 spans 16 residues. The full variable domain, with the rest looked up from reference TRBV5-1 and TRBJ2-2, is KAGVTQTPRYLIKTRGQQVTLSCSPISGHRSVSWYQQTPGQGLQFLFEYFSETQRNKGNFPGRFSGRQFSNSRSEMNVSTLELGDSALYLCASSLVGAPNTGELFFGEGSRLTVL.

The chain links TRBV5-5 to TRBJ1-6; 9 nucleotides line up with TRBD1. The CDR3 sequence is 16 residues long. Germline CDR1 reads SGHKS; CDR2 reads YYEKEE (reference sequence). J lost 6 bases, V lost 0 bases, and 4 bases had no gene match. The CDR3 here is CASSLVPGQGNSPLHF. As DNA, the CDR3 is TGTGCCAGCAGCTTGGTTCCGGGACAGGGTAATTCACCCCTCCACTTT.

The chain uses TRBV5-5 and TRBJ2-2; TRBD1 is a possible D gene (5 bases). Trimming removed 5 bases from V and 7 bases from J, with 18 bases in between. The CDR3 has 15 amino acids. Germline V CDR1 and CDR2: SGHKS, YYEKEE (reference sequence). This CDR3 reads CASSMSREYNGELFF. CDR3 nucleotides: TGTGCCAGCAGTATGAGCAGGGAATATAACGGGGAGCTGTTTTTT.

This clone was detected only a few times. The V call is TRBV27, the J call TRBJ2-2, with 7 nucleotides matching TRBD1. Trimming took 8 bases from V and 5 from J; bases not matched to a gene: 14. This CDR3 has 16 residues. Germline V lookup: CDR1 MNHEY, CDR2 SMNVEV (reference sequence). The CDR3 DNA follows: TGTGCCAGCGCCCGCCCCACAGGGGTAAGAACCGGGGAGCTGTTTTTT. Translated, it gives CASARPTGVRTGELFF.

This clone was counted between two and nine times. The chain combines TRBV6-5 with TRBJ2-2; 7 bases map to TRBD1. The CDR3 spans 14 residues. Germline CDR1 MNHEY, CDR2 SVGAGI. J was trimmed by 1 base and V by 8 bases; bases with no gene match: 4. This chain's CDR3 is CASDRTGNTGELFF. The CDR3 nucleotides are TGTGCCAGCGACAGGACAGGGAACACCGGGGAGCTGTTTTTT.

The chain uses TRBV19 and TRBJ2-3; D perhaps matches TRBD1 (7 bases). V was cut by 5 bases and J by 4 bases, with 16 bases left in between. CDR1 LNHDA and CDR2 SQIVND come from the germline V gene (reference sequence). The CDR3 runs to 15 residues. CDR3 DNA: TGTGCCAGTAGTGCATTGGAGGGGGCGGCAGATACGCAGTATTTT. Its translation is CASSALEGAADTQYF. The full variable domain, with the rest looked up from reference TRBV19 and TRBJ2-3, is DGGITQSPKYLFRKEGQNVTLSCEQNLNHDAMYWYRQDPGQGLRLIYYSQIVNDFQKGDIAEGYSVSREKKESFPLTVTSAQKNPTAFYLCASSALEGAADTQYFGPGTRLTVL.

The CDR3 DNA follows: TGTGCCAGCAGCCGTCGTCAACAGGGGACCTATGGCTACACCTTC. It codes for CASSRRQQGTYGYTF. This rearrangement joins TRBV14 to TRBJ1-2, with 7 bases matching TRBD1. The V segment lost 4 bases and the J segment 4 bases; nucleotides outside the gene matches: 9. Germline lookup yields CDR1 SGHDN and CDR2 FVKESK. This CDR3 has 15 amino acids.

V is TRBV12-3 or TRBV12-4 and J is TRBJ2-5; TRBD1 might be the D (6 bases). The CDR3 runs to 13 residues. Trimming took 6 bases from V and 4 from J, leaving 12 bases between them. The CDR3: CASRTGSGETQYF. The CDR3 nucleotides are TGTGCCAGCAGAACAGGGTCAGGAGAGACCCAGTACTTC.

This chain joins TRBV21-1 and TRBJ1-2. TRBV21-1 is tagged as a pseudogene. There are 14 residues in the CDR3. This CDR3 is CATAERRSNYGYTF. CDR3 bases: TGTGCCACCGCGGAACGGAGAAGTAACTATGGCTACACCTTC.

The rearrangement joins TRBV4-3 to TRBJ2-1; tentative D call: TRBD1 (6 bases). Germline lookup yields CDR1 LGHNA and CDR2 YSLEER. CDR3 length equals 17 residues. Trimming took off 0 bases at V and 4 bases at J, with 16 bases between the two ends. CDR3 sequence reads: CASSQDLRGPTYNEQFF. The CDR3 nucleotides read TGCGCCAGCAGCCAAGACCTCAGGGGCCCTACATACAATGAGCAGTTCTTC.

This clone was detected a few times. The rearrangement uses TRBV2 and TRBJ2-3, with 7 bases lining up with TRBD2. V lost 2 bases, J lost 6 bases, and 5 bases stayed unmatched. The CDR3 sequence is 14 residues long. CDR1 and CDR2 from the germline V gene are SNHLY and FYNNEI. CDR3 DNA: TGTGCCAGCAGTGAAACGTCGACTAGCGATACGCAGTATTTT. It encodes CASSETSTSDTQYF. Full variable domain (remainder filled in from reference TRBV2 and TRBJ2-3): EPEVTQTPSHQVTQMGQEVILRCVPISNHLYFYWYRQILGQKVEFLVSFYNNEISEKSEIFDDQFSVERPDGSNFTLKIRSTKLEDSAMYFCASSETSTSDTQYFGPGTRLTVL.

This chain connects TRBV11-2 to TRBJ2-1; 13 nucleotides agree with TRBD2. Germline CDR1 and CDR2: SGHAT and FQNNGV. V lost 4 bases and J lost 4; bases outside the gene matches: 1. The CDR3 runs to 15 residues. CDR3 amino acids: CASSSGLAGYNEQFF. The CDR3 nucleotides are TGTGCCAGCAGCTCGGGACTAGCGGGGTACAATGAGCAGTTCTTC.

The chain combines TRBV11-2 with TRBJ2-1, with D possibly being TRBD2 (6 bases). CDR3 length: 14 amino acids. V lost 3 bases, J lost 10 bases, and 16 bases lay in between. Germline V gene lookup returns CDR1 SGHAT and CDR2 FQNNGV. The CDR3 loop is CASSFTPSGVEQFF. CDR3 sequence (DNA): TGTGCCAGCAGCTTTACCCCCTCGGGAGTCGAGCAGTTCTTC. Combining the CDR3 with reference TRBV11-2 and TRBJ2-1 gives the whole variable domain EAGVAQSPRYKIIEKRQSVAFWCNPISGHATLYWYQQILGQGPKLLIQFQNNGVVDDSQLPKDRFSAERLKGVDSTLKIQPAKLEDSAVYLCASSFTPSGVEQFFGPGTRLTVL.

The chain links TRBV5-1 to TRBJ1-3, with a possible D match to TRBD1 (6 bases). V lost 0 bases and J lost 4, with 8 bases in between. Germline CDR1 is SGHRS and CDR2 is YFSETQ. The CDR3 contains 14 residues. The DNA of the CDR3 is TGCGCCAGCAGCTTGGGACAGGCAGGAAACACCATATATTTT. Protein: CASSLGQAGNTIYF.

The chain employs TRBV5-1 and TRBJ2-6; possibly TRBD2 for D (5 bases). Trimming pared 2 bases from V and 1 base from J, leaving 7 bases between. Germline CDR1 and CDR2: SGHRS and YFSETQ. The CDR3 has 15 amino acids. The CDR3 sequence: CASSFEGSGANVLTF. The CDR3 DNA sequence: TGCGCCAGCAGCTTTGAGGGTTCTGGGGCCAACGTCCTGACTTTC.

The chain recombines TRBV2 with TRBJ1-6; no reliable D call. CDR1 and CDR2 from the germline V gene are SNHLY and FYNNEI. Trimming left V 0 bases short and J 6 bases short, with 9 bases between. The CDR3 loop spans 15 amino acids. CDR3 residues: CASSEARSGNSPLHF. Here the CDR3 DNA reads TGTGCCAGCAGTGAAGCGCGGTCGGGTAATTCACCCCTCCACTTT. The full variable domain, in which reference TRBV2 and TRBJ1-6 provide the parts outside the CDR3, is EPEVTQTPSHQVTQMGQEVILRCVPISNHLYFYWYRQILGQKVEFLVSFYNNEISEKSEIFDDQFSVERPDGSNFTLKIRSTKLEDSAMYFCASSEARSGNSPLHFGNGTRLTVT.

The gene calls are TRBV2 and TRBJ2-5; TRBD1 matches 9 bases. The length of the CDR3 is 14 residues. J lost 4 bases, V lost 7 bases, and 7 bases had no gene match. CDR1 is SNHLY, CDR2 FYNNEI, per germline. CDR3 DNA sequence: TGTGCCAGCAAATCGGACAGGGGAAGAGAGACCCAGTACTTC. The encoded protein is CASKSDRGRETQYF.

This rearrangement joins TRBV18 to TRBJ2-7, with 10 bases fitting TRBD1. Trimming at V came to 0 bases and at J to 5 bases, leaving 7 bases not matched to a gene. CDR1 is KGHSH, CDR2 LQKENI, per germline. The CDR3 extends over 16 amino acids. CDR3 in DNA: TGTGCCAGCTCACCACCGACGGGACAGGGGCCCCACGAGCAGTACTTC. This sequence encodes CASSPPTGQGPHEQYF.

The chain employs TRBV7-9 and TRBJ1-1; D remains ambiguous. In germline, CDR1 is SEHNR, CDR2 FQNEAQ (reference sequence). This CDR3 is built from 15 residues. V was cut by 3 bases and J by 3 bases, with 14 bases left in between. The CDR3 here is CASSLSPREDTEAFF. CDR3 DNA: TGTGCCAGCAGCTTGTCCCCGAGGGAGGACACTGAAGCTTTCTTT.

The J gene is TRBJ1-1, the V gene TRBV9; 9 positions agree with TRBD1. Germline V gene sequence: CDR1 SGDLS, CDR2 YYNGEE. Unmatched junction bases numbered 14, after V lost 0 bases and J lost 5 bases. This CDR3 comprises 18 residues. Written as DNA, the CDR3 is TGTGCCAGCAGCGTAGGATTGGGGACAGGGATTGGGGAAACTGAAGCTTTCTTT. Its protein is CASSVGLGTGIGETEAFF.

The CDR3 reads CASSMGWANTEAFF. For the CDR3, the DNA is TGTGCCAGTAGTATGGGCTGGGCCAACACTGAAGCTTTCTTT. J is TRBJ1-1 and V is TRBV19; D is unclear. V lost 3 bases to trimming and J lost 2 bases, with 10 bases between them. In germline, CDR1 is LNHDA, CDR2 SQIVND (reference sequence). This CDR3 is 14 amino acids long.

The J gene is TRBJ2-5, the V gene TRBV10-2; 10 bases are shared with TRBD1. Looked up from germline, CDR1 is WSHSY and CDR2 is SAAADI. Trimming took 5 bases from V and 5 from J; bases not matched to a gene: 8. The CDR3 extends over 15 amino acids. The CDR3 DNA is TGCGCCAGCAGTTGGGGGACAGGGGAGGGGGAGACCCAGTACTTC. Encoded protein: CASSWGTGEGETQYF.

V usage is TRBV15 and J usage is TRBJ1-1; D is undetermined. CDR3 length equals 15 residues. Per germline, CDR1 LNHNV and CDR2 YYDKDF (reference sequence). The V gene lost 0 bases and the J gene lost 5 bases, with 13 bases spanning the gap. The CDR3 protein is CATSRDLLSRTEAFF. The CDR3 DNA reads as TGTGCCACCAGCAGAGATCTCCTTTCGAGGACTGAAGCTTTCTTT. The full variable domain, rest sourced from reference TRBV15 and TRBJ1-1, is DAMVIQNPRYQVTQFGKPVTLSCSQTLNHNVMYWYQQKSSQAPKLLFHYYDKDFNNEADTPDNFQSRRPNTSFCFLDIRSPGLGDTAMYLCATSRDLLSRTEAFFGQGTRLTVV.

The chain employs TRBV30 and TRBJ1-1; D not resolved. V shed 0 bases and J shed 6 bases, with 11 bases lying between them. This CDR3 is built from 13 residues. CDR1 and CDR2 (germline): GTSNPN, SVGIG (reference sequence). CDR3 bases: TGTGCCTGGAGTGTGGCAGGCGACGCTGAAGCTTTCTTT. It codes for CAWSVAGDAEAFF.

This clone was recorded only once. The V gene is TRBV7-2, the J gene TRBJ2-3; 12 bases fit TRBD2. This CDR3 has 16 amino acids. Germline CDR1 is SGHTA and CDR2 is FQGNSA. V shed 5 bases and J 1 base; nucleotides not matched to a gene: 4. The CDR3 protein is CASSPRLAGGTDTQYF. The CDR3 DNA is TGTGCCAGCAGCCCGCGACTAGCGGGGGGCACAGATACGCAGTATTTT. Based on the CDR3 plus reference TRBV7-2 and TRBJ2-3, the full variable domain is GAGVSQSPSNKVTEKGKDVELRCDPISGHTALYWYRQSLGQGLEFLIYFQGNSAPDKSGLPSDRFSAERTGGSVSTLTIQRTQQEDSAVYLCASSPRLAGGTDTQYFGPGTRLTVL.

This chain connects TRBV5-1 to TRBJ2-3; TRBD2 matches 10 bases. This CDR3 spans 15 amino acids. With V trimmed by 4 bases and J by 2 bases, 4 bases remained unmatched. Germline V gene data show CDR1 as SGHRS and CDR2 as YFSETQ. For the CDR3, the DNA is TGCGCCAGCAGCAGAGCGGGGGGGACCACAGATACGCAGTATTTT. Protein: CASSRAGGTTDTQYF.

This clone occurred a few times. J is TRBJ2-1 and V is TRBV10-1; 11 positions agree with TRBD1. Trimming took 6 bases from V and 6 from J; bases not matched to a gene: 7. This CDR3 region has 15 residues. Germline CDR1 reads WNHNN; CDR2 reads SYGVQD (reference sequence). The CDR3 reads CASSPGTGGFNEQFF. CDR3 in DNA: TGCGCCAGCAGCCCCGGGACAGGGGGGTTCAATGAGCAGTTCTTC.